The clone carrying this TCR delta chain turned up a few times. Its target is unknown. One end of the junction does not line up with germline, which may come from a read error. Each sorted gammadelta sample had TRG and TRD chains sequenced. TCRdb reapplied CATT to the multiplex PCR reads. The table records approximately 93,000 delta-chain clones, 0.98% of them present only once. Gammadelta T cells were flow-sorted from PBMC into Vgamma9/Vdelta2+ and Vdelta2-negative populations for bulk analysis. From germline, CDR1 is TSWWSYY and CDR2 QGS. The CDR3 runs 20 residues. This record belongs to a study of γδ T cells in repeated Plasmodium falciparum infection. General study results and limits: Vgamma9/Vdelta2+ repertoires stayed stably polyclonal over time and infection.

The TCR originated in a pool of human donors (malaria-infected and uninfected, not separated). The chain combines TRDV1 with TRDJ1; 9 bases align to TRDD3. Germline matching of the DNA provided the J gene here, since TCRdb leaves it blank. The sample was gamma-delta T cells from blood. For the CDR3, the DNA is TGTGCTCTGTCCATATTGGTACTGGGGGACCCCCTCTTATACACTGATAAACTCATCTTT. This encodes CALSILVLGDPLLYTDKLIF.